This T cell receptor beta chain was retrieved from a study of blood T cell repertoires in COVID-19. The CDR3 has 13 residues. V was clipped by 1 base and J by 4 bases, with 5 bases between them. CDR1 and CDR2 (germline): LGHDT, YNNKEL (reference sequence). Assay: immunoSEQ multiplex PCR; the TCRdb copy retains only in-frame clones and omits some. The sample yields over 200,000 clones, about 85% seen once. Comments on this clone: The sample has other DNA sequences that encode this CDR3 too.

The sample was peripheral blood. This rearrangement joins TRBV3-1 (or the pseudogene TRBV3-2) to TRBJ1-5; D uncertain. The sequence was obtained from a woman between 18 and 30 years old who had recovered from COVID-19. The CDR3 nucleotides are TGTGCCAGCAGCCAAGTGCGGAATCAGCCCCAGCATTTT. This codes for CASSQVRNQPQHF.